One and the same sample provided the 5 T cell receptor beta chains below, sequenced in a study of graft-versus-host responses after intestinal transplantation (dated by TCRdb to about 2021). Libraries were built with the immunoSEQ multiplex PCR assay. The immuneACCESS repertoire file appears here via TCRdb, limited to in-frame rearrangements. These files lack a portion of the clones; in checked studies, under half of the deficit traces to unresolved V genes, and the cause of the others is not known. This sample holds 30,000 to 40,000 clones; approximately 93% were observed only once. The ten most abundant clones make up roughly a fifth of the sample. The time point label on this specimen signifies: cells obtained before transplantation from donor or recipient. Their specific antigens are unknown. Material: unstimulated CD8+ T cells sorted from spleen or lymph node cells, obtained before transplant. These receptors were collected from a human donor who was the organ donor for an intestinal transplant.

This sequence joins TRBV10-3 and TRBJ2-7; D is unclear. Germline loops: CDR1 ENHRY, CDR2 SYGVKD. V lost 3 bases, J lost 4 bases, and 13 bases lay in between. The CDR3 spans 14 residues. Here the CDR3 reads CAISEGLIGYEQYF. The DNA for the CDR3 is TGTGCCATCAGTGAAGGGTTGATTGGATACGAGCAGTACTTC.

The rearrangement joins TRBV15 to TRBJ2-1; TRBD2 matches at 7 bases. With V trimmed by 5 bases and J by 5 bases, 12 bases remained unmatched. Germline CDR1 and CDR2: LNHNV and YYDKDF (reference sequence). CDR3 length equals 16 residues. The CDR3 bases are TGTGCCACCAGCCTAAATGGGGGACTATTCGACAATGAGCAGTTCTTC. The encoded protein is CATSLNGGLFDNEQFF.

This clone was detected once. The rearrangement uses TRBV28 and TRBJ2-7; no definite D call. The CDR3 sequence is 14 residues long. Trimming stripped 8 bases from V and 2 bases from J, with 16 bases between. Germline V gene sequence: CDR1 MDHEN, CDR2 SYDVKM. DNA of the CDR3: TGTGCCAGCGCTACCGTACAGTTACCCTACGAGCAGTACTTC. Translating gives CASATVQLPYEQYF. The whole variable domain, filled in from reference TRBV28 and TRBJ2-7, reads DVKVTQSSRYLVKRTGEKVFLECVQDMDHENMFWYRQDPGLGLRLIYFSYDVKMKEKGDIPEGYSVSREKKERFSLILESASTNQTSMYLCASATVQLPYEQYFGPGTRLTVT.

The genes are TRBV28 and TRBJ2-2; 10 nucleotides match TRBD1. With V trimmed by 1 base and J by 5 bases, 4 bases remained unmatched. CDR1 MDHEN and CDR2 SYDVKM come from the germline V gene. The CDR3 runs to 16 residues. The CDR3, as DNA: TGTGCCAGCAGTTTATCCGGGACAGGGGAAACCGGGGAGCTGTTTTTT. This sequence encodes CASSLSGTGETGELFF.

The CDR3 DNA reads as TGTGCCAGCAGCGTAGATGGGACAGGGGGCTACTATGGCTACACCTTC. Its translation is CASSVDGTGGYYGYTF. This chain connects TRBV9 to TRBJ1-2; 12 bases fit TRBD1. With 0 bases clipped from V and 3 bases from J, the junction kept 3 bases outside the gene matches. The CDR3 totals 16 residues. Germline-derived CDR1 and CDR2 are SGDLS and YYNGEE.